Listed below are T cell receptor beta chains from one sample, sequenced in a study of T cell responses to AZD1222 COVID-19 vaccine. Libraries were prepared by immunoSEQ multiplex PCR; TCRdb keeps only in-frame clonotypes and omits some of them. The sample yields tens of thousands of clones, roughly 85% seen once. This specimen consisted of peripheral blood, obtained on day 0 of AZD1222 vaccination. The receptors stem from an adult in good health. CDR3s include the opening cysteine and the closing phenylalanine or tryptophan. A D gene is named only where the DNA matches it firmly. Clone size is shown for a subset of rows, as once, few, many or a class of expanded clone.

clone size: NA
D gene: NA
V gene: TRBV19
J gene: TRBJ1-2
CDR3 DNA: TGTGCCAGTAGTATAGATTGGAGGGGCAGCAAGGATGGCTACACCTTC
CDR3 protein: CASSIDWRGSKDGYTF

clone size: NA
D gene: NA
V gene: TRBV7-9
J gene: TRBJ1-2
CDR3 DNA: TGTGCCAGCAGCTTGAAACAGAAGGATGTTGTCTTC
CDR3 protein: CASSLKQKDVVF

clone size: NA
D gene: TRBD2
V gene: TRBV3-1/TRBV3-2
J gene: TRBJ2-1
CDR3 DNA: TGTGCCAGCAGCCACCTTGGACTAGCGGGGGGTCCGAGGAATGAGCAGTTCTTC
CDR3 protein: CASSHLGLAGGPRNEQFF

clone size: NA
D gene: NA
V gene: TRBV5-6
J gene: TRBJ2-7
CDR3 DNA: TGTGCCAGCAGCACGACAGTCTACGAGCAGTACTTC
CDR3 protein: CASSTTVYEQYF

clone size: NA
D gene: NA
V gene: TRBV11-2
J gene: TRBJ2-3
CDR3 DNA: TGTGCCAGCAGCTTAAGGCCGGGGCGGTTGGTAGATACGCAGTATTTT
CDR3 protein: CASSLRPGRLVDTQYF

clone size: NA
D gene: TRBD2
V gene: TRBV7-2
J gene: TRBJ2-7
CDR3 DNA: TGTGCCAGCAGCAAAGGGACTAGCGGGGGAGCCTACGAGCAGTACTTC
CDR3 protein: CASSKGTSGGAYEQYF

clone size: NA
D gene: NA
V gene: TRBV5-1
J gene: TRBJ2-7
CDR3 DNA: TGCGCCAGCAGCGATGAGACAGGTATCCACGAGCAGTACTTC
CDR3 protein: CASSDETGIHEQYF

clone size: NA
D gene: NA
V gene: TRBV7-3
J gene: TRBJ1-1
CDR3 DNA: TGTGCCAGCAGCCTAACCGGGACACCCCAAACTGAAGCTTTCTTT
CDR3 protein: CASSLTGTPQTEAFF

clone size: NA
D gene: TRBD1
V gene: TRBV7-2
J gene: TRBJ2-1
CDR3 DNA: TGTGCCAGCGGCCGGGACAGAATCTACAATGAGCAGTTCTTC
CDR3 protein: CASGRDRIYNEQFF

clone size: NA
D gene: NA
V gene: TRBV7-8
J gene: TRBJ1-1
CDR3 DNA: TGTGCCAGCAGCCCTGAGACAGCTCTCATGAACACTGAAGCTTTCTTT
CDR3 protein: CASSPETALMNTEAFF

clone size: NA
D gene: NA
V gene: TRBV18
J gene: TRBJ1-1
CDR3 DNA: TGTGCCAGCTCACCACGGGGGATTAACACTGAAGCTTTCTTT
CDR3 protein: CASSPRGINTEAFF

clone size: few
D gene: NA
V gene: TRBV28
J gene: TRBJ1-1
CDR3 DNA: TGTGCCAGCAGTTTACCGGGCTTGTTTGAAGCTTTCTTT
CDR3 protein: CASSLPGLFEAFF

clone size: NA
D gene: NA
V gene: TRBV13
J gene: TRBJ2-3
CDR3 DNA: TGTGCCACCGCTGGGGGGAGCACAGATACGCAGTATTTT
CDR3 protein: CATAGGSTDTQYF

clone size: NA
D gene: NA
V gene: TRBV30
J gene: TRBJ2-3
CDR3 DNA: TGTGCCTGGAGAGGGGCGGGGCACACAGATACGCAGTATTTT
CDR3 protein: CAWRGAGHTDTQYF

clone size: NA
D gene: TRBD2
V gene: TRBV7-2
J gene: TRBJ2-1
CDR3 DNA: TGTGCCAGCAGCCGCCTGACTAGCGGGGCATACAATGAGCAGTTCTTC
CDR3 protein: CASSRLTSGAYNEQFF

clone size: NA
D gene: TRBD1
V gene: TRBV28
J gene: TRBJ2-5
CDR3 DNA: TGTGCCAGCACCTCCGGGACAGGGGGCTTGGAGACCCAGTACTTC
CDR3 protein: CASTSGTGGLETQYF

clone size: NA
D gene: NA
V gene: TRBV30
J gene: TRBJ2-1
CDR3 DNA: TGTGCCTGGAGTGTACTCTACAGGGCAGGGACGTGGAATGAGCAGTTCTTC
CDR3 protein: CAWSVLYRAGTWNEQFF

clone size: NA
D gene: NA
V gene: TRBV11-2
J gene: TRBJ1-1
CDR3 DNA: TGTGCCAGCAGCTTAAGTGGGACAGAAGCTTTCTTT
CDR3 protein: CASSLSGTEAFF

clone size: NA
D gene: TRBD2
V gene: TRBV27
J gene: TRBJ2-7
CDR3 DNA: TGTGCCAGCAGTTTACTAGCGGGGGCCCATTTGGACGAGCAGTACTTC
CDR3 protein: CASSLLAGAHLDEQYF

clone size: NA
D gene: NA
V gene: TRBV28
J gene: TRBJ1-2
CDR3 DNA: TGTGCCAGCAGTACCCTAGCGCACTATGGCTACACCTTC
CDR3 protein: CASSTLAHYGYTF

clone size: once
D gene: NA
V gene: TRBV11-2
J gene: TRBJ2-2
CDR3 DNA: TGTGCCAGCAGCCGCCTGGGACCGAACACCGGGGAGCTGTTTTTT
CDR3 protein: CASSRLGPNTGELFF

clone size: NA
D gene: NA
V gene: TRBV24-1
J gene: TRBJ2-3
CDR3 DNA: TGTGCCACCAGTGATACGCTCCGGGGGGCCGGGTTATCAGATACGCAGTATTTT
CDR3 protein: CATSDTLRGAGLSDTQYF

clone size: NA
D gene: NA
V gene: TRBV6-2/TRBV6-3
J gene: TRBJ1-2
CDR3 DNA: TGTGCCAGCAGTCGCTTAGGACAGAACTATGGCTACACCTTC
CDR3 protein: CASSRLGQNYGYTF

clone size: NA
D gene: NA
V gene: TRBV7-6
J gene: TRBJ1-4
CDR3 DNA: TGTGCCAGCAGCTCTAGTGGGCGGCGTAATGAAAAACTGTTTTTT
CDR3 protein: CASSSSGRRNEKLFF

clone size: NA
D gene: NA
V gene: TRBV27
J gene: TRBJ2-5
CDR3 DNA: TGTGCCAGCAGTTTATATGGGGAAAGGGCACAAGAGACCCAGTACTTC
CDR3 protein: CASSLYGERAQETQYF

clone size: NA
D gene: NA
V gene: TRBV7-5
J gene: TRBJ2-2
CDR3 DNA: TGTGTCAGAAGCTTAGTGGGCTGCAGGGACGACACCGGGGAGCTGTTTTTT
CDR3 protein: CVRSLVGCRDDTGELFF

clone size: NA
D gene: TRBD1
V gene: TRBV7-2
J gene: TRBJ1-3
CDR3 DNA: TGTGCCAGCAGATTTCCCCAGGGGGCTAACGGAAACACCATATATTTT
CDR3 protein: CASRFPQGANGNTIYF

clone size: few
D gene: NA
V gene: TRBV10-2
J gene: TRBJ1-3
CDR3 DNA: TGCGCCAGCAGTGATCGGCGGCGCTCTGGAAACACCATATATTTT
CDR3 protein: CASSDRRRSGNTIYF

clone size: NA
D gene: NA
V gene: TRBV7-9
J gene: TRBJ1-3
CDR3 DNA: TGTGCCAGCACGAGTGGAAACACCATATATTTT
CDR3 protein: CASTSGNTIYF

clone size: NA
D gene: NA
V gene: TRBV12-3/TRBV12-4
J gene: TRBJ1-2
CDR3 DNA: TGTGCCAGCAGTCGACAGGCCAACTATGGCTACACCTTC
CDR3 protein: CASSRQANYGYTF

clone size: NA
D gene: TRBD1
V gene: TRBV5-1
J gene: TRBJ1-2
CDR3 DNA: TGCGCCAGCACCCCGGGACAGGGATTCTACACCTTC
CDR3 protein: CASTPGQGFYTF

clone size: NA
D gene: NA
V gene: TRBV6-1
J gene: TRBJ2-7
CDR3 DNA: TGTGCCACCGGTGAACCTCCAAGCTCCTACGAGCAGTACTTC
CDR3 protein: CATGEPPSSYEQYF

clone size: NA
D gene: TRBD1
V gene: TRBV30
J gene: TRBJ1-2
CDR3 DNA: TGTGCCTGGAGTAGACAGGGAATCGATGGCTACACCTTC
CDR3 protein: CAWSRQGIDGYTF

clone size: NA
D gene: NA
V gene: TRBV24-1
J gene: TRBJ2-5
CDR3 DNA: TGTGCCACCAGTGGGGCTGCGGGAGAGACCCAGTACTTC
CDR3 protein: CATSGAAGETQYF

clone size: few
D gene: NA
V gene: TRBV28
J gene: TRBJ1-4
CDR3 DNA: TGTGCCAGCACCGAAATCTACCGAAGGGACGTCCCGGGAAAACTGTTTTTT
CDR3 protein: CASTEIYRRDVPGKLFF

clone size: NA
D gene: NA
V gene: TRBV15
J gene: TRBJ2-7
CDR3 DNA: TGTGCCACCAGCATGCGAAGGGGGAACGAGCAGTACTTC
CDR3 protein: CATSMRRGNEQYF

clone size: NA
D gene: NA
V gene: TRBV19
J gene: TRBJ2-7
CDR3 DNA: TGTGCCAGTAGTATAGAAGGGCTTAAGGGCGGGACCGACTCCTACGAGCAGTACTTC
CDR3 protein: CASSIEGLKGGTDSYEQYF

clone size: NA
D gene: NA
V gene: TRBV7-2
J gene: TRBJ1-4
CDR3 DNA: TGTGCCAGCAGCAAACAGGGAAGTGGTGCTGAAAAACTGTTTTTT
CDR3 protein: CASSKQGSGAEKLFF

clone size: NA
D gene: NA
V gene: TRBV9
J gene: TRBJ1-2
CDR3 DNA: TGTGCCAGCAGCGTAGACGGTTTTAGCGGCTATGGCTACACCTTC
CDR3 protein: CASSVDGFSGYGYTF

clone size: NA
D gene: NA
V gene: TRBV6-5
J gene: TRBJ1-6
CDR3 DNA: TGTGCCAGCAGTTTAGGTCCTAATTCACCCCTCCACTTT
CDR3 protein: CASSLGPNSPLHF

clone size: NA
D gene: NA
V gene: TRBV12-3/TRBV12-4
J gene: TRBJ1-2
CDR3 DNA: TGTGCCAGCAGCCCCACACGGAACTATGGCTACACCTTC
CDR3 protein: CASSPTRNYGYTF

clone size: NA
D gene: TRBD1
V gene: TRBV6-5
J gene: TRBJ2-2
CDR3 DNA: TGTGCCAGCATGACAGGGGCCTCGAACACCGGGGAGCTGTTTTTT
CDR3 protein: CASMTGASNTGELFF

clone size: few
D gene: NA
V gene: TRBV6-5
J gene: TRBJ2-7
CDR3 DNA: TGTGCCAGCAGTTACTTTAGTGGCGTCGGAAACTACGAGCAGTACTTC
CDR3 protein: CASSYFSGVGNYEQYF

clone size: NA
D gene: NA
V gene: TRBV5-8
J gene: TRBJ1-5
CDR3 DNA: TGTGCCAGCAGCGGGGACATTAGCAATCAGCCCCAGCATTTT
CDR3 protein: CASSGDISNQPQHF

clone size: NA
D gene: NA
V gene: TRBV5-4
J gene: TRBJ1-5
CDR3 DNA: TGTGCCAGCAGCTTACAGGGTGTGAATCAGCCCCAGCATTTT
CDR3 protein: CASSLQGVNQPQHF

clone size: NA
D gene: NA
V gene: TRBV2
J gene: TRBJ1-6
CDR3 DNA: TGTGCCAGCAGTGAAAGGGAGGGTGGTAATTCACCCCTCCACTTT
CDR3 protein: CASSEREGGNSPLHF

clone size: NA
D gene: NA
V gene: TRBV12-1
J gene: TRBJ2-3
CDR3 DNA: TGTGCCAGCAGCTTTACAGATACGCAGTATTTT
CDR3 protein: CASSFTDTQYF

clone size: NA
D gene: NA
V gene: TRBV19
J gene: TRBJ1-2
CDR3 DNA: TGTGCCAGCCGTGCCGTGGGGGCATGGGGCTATGGCTACACCTTC
CDR3 protein: CASRAVGAWGYGYTF

clone size: NA
D gene: NA
V gene: TRBV5-4
J gene: TRBJ2-7
CDR3 DNA: TGTGCCAGCAGCCGACCAGTTAGGGGGGAAGTGCACGAGCAGTACTTC
CDR3 protein: CASSRPVRGEVHEQYF

clone size: NA
D gene: TRBD1
V gene: TRBV5-4
J gene: TRBJ1-2
CDR3 DNA: TGTGCCAGCAGCTTTGGCTCACAGGGGGGCACCTTC
CDR3 protein: CASSFGSQGGTF

clone size: few
D gene: TRBD1
V gene: TRBV2
J gene: TRBJ1-5
CDR3 DNA: TGTGCCAGCACTGGACAGGGGGTCGCTCAGCCCCAGCATTTT
CDR3 protein: CASTGQGVAQPQHF

clone size: NA
D gene: TRBD1
V gene: TRBV4-1
J gene: TRBJ2-7
CDR3 DNA: TGCGCCAGCAGCCAGATGGGACAGGGATGGGACGAGCAGTACTTC
CDR3 protein: CASSQMGQGWDEQYF

clone size: NA
D gene: TRBD2
V gene: TRBV5-8
J gene: TRBJ2-3
CDR3 DNA: TGTGCCAGCAGCTTGTCGCCTAGCGGATACACAGATACGCAGTATTTT
CDR3 protein: CASSLSPSGYTDTQYF

clone size: NA
D gene: NA
V gene: TRBV10-3
J gene: TRBJ1-2
CDR3 DNA: TGTGCCATCAGTGAGCCGGTCCGGACCGGGTGGAATGGCTACACCTTC
CDR3 protein: CAISEPVRTGWNGYTF

clone size: NA
D gene: TRBD1
V gene: TRBV6-5
J gene: TRBJ2-1
CDR3 DNA: TGTGCCAGCAGTTCAACCGGACAGGGGGCGTACAATGAGCAGTTCTTC
CDR3 protein: CASSSTGQGAYNEQFF

clone size: NA
D gene: NA
V gene: TRBV19
J gene: TRBJ1-5
CDR3 DNA: TGTGCCAGTAGTATTCGAGAGAATCAGCCCCAGCATTTT
CDR3 protein: CASSIRENQPQHF

clone size: NA
D gene: NA
V gene: TRBV27
J gene: TRBJ2-1
CDR3 DNA: TGTGCCAGCAGTCGACATTTATCCTACAATGAGCAGTTCTTC
CDR3 protein: CASSRHLSYNEQFF

clone size: NA
D gene: NA
V gene: TRBV19
J gene: TRBJ1-5
CDR3 DNA: TGTGCCAGTACCACGACGGGTCCAGAGGGGAATCAGCCCCAGCATTTT
CDR3 protein: CASTTTGPEGNQPQHF

clone size: NA
D gene: NA
V gene: TRBV5-5
J gene: TRBJ2-7
CDR3 DNA: TGTGCCAGCAGCGTCTTGGGGTTCTCCTACGAGCAGTACTTC
CDR3 protein: CASSVLGFSYEQYF

clone size: few
D gene: NA
V gene: TRBV28
J gene: TRBJ1-6
CDR3 DNA: TGTGCCAGCAGTTTAGGACTCAGCTCCTATAATTCACCCCTCCACTTT
CDR3 protein: CASSLGLSSYNSPLHF